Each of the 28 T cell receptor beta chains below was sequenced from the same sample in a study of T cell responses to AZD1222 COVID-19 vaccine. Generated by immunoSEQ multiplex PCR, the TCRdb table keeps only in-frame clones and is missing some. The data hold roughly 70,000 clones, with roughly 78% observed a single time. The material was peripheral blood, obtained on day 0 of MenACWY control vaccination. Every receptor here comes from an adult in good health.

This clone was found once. This CDR3 reads CASSFGLRGGLDTQYF. CDR3 DNA sequence: TGTGCCAGCAGCTTCGGACTTCGCGGGGGGCTGGATACGCAGTATTTT. This chain connects TRBV5-5 to TRBJ2-3, with 8 bases fitting TRBD2. CDR1 is SGHKS and CDR2 is YYEKEE in the germline V gene (reference sequence). The CDR3 has 16 amino acids. With V trimmed by 2 bases and J by 6 bases, 11 bases remained unmatched. The variable domain in full, with the rest retrieved from reference TRBV5-5 and TRBJ2-3, is DAGVTQSPTHLIKTRGQQVTLRCSPISGHKSVSWYQQVLGQGPQFIFQYYEKEERGRGNFPDRFSARQFPNYSSELNVNALLLGDSALYLCASSFGLRGGLDTQYFGPGTRLTVL.

The CDR3 coding sequence is TGCGCCAGCAGCCAAGTAATAGGGTCCGGGGAGCTGTTTTTT. Protein: CASSQVIGSGELFF. The chain employs TRBV4-3 and TRBJ2-2; D unresolved. This CDR3 contains 14 residues. V dropped 1 base and J dropped 6 bases, with 9 bases sitting between them. Germline-derived CDR1 and CDR2 are LGHNA and YSLEER.

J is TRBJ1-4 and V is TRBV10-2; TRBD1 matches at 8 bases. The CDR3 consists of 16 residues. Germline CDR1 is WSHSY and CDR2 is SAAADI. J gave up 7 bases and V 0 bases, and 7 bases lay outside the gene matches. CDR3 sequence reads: CASSESRDRWGEKLFF. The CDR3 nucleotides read TGCGCCAGCAGTGAGTCCCGGGACAGGTGGGGTGAAAAACTGTTTTTT.

The CDR3 DNA follows: TGTGCCAGTAGTATAGGGACAGGGGGATATTGGGATCAGCCCCAGCATTTT. Translated, it gives CASSIGTGGYWDQPQHF. This sequence joins TRBV19 and TRBJ1-5; 10 nucleotides line up with TRBD1. The CDR3 runs 17 residues. Germline trimming cut 1 base from V and 5 bases from J; bases unmatched to any gene: 8. Germline V gene sequence: CDR1 LNHDA, CDR2 SQIVND (reference sequence).

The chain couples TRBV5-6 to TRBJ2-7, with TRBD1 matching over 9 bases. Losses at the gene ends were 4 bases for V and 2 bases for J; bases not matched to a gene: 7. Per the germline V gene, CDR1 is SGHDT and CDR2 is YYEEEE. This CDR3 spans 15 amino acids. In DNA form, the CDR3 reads TGTGCCAGCAGCCCCCGGGACAGGGCCCCCTACGAGCAGTACTTC. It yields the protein CASSPRDRAPYEQYF. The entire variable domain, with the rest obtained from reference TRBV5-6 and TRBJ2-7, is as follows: DAGVTQSPTHLIKTRGQQVTLRCSPKSGHDTVSWYQQALGQGPQFIFQYYEEEERQRGNFPDRFSGHQFPNYSSELNVNALLLGDSALYLCASSPRDRAPYEQYFGPGTRLTVT.

The DNA of the CDR3 is TGTGCCAGCAGCCCGCAGGGCGGCCCCTACGAGCAGTACTTC. It encodes CASSPQGGPYEQYF. V gene TRBV5-4 combines with J gene TRBJ2-7; possible D gene TRBD1, 5 bases. The germline V gene encodes CDR1 SGHNT and CDR2 YYREEE (reference sequence). V lost 4 bases, J lost 2 bases, and 13 bases lay in between. The CDR3 consists of 14 residues.

CDR3 DNA: TGTGCCAGTAGTATAGCAGGGGGTTCCACTGAAGCTTTCTTT. Amino acids: CASSIAGGSTEAFF. The V and J genes are TRBV19 and TRBJ1-1; 7 bases align to TRBD1. After removal of 1 base from V and 4 bases from J, the junction contained 3 bases not matched to a gene. The CDR3 is 14 amino acids. Germline V lookup: CDR1 LNHDA, CDR2 SQIVND (reference sequence).

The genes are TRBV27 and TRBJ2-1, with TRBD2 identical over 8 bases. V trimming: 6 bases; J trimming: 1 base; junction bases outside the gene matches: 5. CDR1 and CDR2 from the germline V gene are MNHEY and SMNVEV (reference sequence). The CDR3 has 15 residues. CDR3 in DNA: TGTGCCAGCAGCCTACTAGCGGATTCCTACAATGAGCAGTTCTTC. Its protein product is CASSLLADSYNEQFF.

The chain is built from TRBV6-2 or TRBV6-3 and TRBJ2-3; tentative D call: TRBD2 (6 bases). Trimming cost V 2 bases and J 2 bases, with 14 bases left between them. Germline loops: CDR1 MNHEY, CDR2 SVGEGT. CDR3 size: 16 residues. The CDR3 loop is CASSYPRGNYTDTQYF. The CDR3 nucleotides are TGTGCCAGCAGTTACCCCCGGGGGAACTACACAGATACGCAGTATTTT.

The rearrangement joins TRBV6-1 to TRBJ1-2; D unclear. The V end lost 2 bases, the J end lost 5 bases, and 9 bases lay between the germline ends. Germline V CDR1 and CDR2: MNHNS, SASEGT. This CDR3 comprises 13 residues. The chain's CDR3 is CASSERIEYGYTF. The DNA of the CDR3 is TGTGCCAGCAGTGAAAGGATCGAGTATGGCTACACCTTC.

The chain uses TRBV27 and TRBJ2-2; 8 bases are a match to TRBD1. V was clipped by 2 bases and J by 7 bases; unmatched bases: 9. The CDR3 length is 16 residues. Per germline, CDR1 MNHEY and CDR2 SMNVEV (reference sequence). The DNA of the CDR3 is TGTGCCAGCAGTTTAGGCGGGCAGGGGGCGTTCGGGGAGCTGTTTTTT. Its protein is CASSLGGQGAFGELFF.

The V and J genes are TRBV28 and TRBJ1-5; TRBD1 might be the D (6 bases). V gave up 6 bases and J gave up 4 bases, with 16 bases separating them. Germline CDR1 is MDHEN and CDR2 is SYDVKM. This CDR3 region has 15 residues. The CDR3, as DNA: TGTGCCAGCAGACTACCCGGGGGCGAAAATCAGCCCCAGCATTTT. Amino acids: CASRLPGGENQPQHF.

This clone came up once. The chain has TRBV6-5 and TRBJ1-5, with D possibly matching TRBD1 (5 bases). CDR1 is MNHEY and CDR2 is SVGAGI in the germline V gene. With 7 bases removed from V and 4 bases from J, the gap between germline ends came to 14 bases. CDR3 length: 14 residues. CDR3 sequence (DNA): TGTGCCAGCATCTCCGAGCGGGGGAATCAGCCCCAGCATTTT. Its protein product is CASISERGNQPQHF.

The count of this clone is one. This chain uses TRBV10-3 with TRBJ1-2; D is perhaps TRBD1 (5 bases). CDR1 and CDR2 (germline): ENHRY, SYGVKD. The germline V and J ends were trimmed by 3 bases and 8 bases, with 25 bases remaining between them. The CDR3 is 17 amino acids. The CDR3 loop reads CAISDSQRLTVMPGYTF. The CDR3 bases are TGTGCCATCAGTGATAGCCAGAGATTGACAGTCATGCCAGGCTACACCTTC.

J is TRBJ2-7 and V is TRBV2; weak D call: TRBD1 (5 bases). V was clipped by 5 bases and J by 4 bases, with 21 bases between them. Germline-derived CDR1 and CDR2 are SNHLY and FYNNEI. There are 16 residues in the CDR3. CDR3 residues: CASSRDRPAIIYEQYF. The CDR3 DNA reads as TGTGCCAGCAGTAGAGACAGACCCGCGATTATTTACGAGCAGTACTTC.

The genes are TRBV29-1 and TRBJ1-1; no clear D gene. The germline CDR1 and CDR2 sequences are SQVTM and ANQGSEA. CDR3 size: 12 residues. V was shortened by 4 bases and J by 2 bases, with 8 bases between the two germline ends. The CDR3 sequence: CSVGLPNTEAFF. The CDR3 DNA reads TGCAGCGTTGGGCTGCCAAACACTGAAGCTTTCTTT.

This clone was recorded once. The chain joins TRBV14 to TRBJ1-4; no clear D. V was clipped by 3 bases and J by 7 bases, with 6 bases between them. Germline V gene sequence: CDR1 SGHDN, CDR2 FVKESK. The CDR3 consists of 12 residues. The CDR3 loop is CASSHQAEKLFF. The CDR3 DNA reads TGTGCCAGCAGCCACCAGGCTGAAAAACTGTTTTTT.

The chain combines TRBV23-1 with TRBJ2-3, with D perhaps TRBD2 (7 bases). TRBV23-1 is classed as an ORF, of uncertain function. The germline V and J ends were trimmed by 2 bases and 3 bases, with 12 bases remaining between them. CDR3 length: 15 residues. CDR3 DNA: TGCGCCAGCAGTCAAGGGGGGCGGGAGACAGATACGCAGTATTTT. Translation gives CASSQGGRETDTQYF.

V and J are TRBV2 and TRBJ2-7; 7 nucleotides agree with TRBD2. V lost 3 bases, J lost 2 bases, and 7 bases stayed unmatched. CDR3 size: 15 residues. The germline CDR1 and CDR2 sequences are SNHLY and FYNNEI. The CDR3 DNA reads TGTGCCAGCAGTGAGGGGGGGGATCTCGCCTACGAGCAGTACTTC. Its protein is CASSEGGDLAYEQYF. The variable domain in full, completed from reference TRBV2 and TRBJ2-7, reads EPEVTQTPSHQVTQMGQEVILRCVPISNHLYFYWYRQILGQKVEFLVSFYNNEISEKSEIFDDQFSVERPDGSNFTLKIRSTKLEDSAMYFCASSEGGDLAYEQYFGPGTRLTVT.

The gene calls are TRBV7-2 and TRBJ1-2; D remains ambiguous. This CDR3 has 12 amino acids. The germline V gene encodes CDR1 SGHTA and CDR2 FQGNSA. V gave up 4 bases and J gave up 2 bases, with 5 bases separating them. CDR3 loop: CASSSLNYGYTF. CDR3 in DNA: TGTGCCAGCAGCTCCCTCAACTATGGCTACACCTTC.

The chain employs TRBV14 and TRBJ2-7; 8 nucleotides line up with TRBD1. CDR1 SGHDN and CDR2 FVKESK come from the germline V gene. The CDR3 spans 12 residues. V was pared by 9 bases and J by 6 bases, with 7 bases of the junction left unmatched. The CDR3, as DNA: TGTGCCAGACAGGGGGTAGATTCCGAGCAGTACTTC. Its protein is CARQGVDSEQYF.

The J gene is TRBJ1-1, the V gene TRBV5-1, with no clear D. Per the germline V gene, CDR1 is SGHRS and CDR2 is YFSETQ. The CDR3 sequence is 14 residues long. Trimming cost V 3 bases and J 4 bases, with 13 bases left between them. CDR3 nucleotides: TGCGCCAGCAGCTGGGGTCCGGGGAGCACTGAAGCTTTCTTT. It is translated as CASSWGPGSTEAFF.

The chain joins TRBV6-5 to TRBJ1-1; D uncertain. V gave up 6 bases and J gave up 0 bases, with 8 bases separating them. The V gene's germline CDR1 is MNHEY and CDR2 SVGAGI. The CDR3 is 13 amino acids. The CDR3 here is CASSAGVNTEAFF. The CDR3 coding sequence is TGTGCCAGCAGCGCAGGAGTGAACACTGAAGCTTTCTTT.

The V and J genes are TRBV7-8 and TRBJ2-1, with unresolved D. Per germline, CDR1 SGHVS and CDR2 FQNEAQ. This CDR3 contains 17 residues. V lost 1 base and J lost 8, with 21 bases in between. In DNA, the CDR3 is TGTGCCAGCAGCTTAGAATTTTTAACCCAGCTGTCGCATGAGCAGTTCTTC. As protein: CASSLEFLTQLSHEQFF.

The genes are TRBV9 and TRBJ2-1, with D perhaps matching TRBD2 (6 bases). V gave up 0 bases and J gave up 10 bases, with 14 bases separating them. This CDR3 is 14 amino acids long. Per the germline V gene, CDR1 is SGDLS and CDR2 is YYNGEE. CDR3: CASSVGRRGHEQFF. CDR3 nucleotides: TGTGCCAGCAGCGTAGGTAGGCGGGGCCACGAGCAGTTCTTC.

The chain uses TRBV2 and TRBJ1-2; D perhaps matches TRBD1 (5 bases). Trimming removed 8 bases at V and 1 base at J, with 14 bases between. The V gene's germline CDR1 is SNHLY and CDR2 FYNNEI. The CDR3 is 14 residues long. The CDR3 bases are TGTGCCAGCGTAGGCGGGGCGATTAACTATGGCTACACCTTC. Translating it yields CASVGGAINYGYTF.

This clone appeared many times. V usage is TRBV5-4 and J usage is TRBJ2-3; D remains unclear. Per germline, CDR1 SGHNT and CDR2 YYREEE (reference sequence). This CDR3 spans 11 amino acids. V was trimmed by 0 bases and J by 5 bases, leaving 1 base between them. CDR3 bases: TGTGCCAGCAGCTTGGGAGATACGCAGTATTTT. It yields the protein CASSLGDTQYF.

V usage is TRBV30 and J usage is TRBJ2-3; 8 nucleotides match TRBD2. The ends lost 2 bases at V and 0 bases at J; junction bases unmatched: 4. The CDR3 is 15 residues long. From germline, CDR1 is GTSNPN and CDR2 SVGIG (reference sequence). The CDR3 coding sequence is TGTGCCTGGAGTCTGGCTAGCGGGAGCACAGATACGCAGTATTTT. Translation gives CAWSLASGSTDTQYF.